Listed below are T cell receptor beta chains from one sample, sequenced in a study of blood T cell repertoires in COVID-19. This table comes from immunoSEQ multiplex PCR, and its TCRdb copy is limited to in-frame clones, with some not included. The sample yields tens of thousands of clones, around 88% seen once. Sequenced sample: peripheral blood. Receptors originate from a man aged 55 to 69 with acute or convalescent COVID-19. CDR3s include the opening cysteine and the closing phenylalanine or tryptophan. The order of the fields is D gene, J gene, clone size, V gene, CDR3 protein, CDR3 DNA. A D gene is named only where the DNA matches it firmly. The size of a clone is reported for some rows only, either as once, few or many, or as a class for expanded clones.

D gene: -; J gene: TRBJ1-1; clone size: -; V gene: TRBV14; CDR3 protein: CASSHGQLNTEAFF; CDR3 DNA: TGTGCCAGCAGCCACGGACAGTTGAACACTGAAGCTTTCTTT
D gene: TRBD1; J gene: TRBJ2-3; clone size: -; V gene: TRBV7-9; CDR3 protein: CASSRDRGHTDTQYF; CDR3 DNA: TGTGCCAGCAGCCGGGACAGGGGGCACACAGATACGCAGTATTTT
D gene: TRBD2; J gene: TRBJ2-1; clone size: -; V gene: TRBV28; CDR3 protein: CASRLLRGGLAGGKSYNEQFF; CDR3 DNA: TGTGCCAGCAGACTCTTAAGGGGGGGACTAGCGGGAGGGAAATCCTACAATGAGCAGTTCTTC
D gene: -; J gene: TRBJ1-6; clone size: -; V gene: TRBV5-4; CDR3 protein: CASSRWGLSSPLHF; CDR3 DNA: TGTGCCAGCAGCCGCTGGGGACTCAGTTCACCCCTCCACTTT
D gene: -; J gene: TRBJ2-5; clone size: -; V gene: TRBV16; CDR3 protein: CASSQSGETQYF; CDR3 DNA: TGTGCCAGCAGCCAATCCGGGGAGACCCAGTACTTC
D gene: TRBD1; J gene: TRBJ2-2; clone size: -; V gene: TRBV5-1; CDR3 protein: CASSTGQGISGELFF; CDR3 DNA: TGCGCCAGCAGCACCGGACAGGGAATTTCCGGGGAGCTGTTTTTT
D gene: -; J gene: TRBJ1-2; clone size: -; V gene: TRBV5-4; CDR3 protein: CASSPAQQGYGYTF; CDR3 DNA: TGTGCCAGCAGCCCCGCCCAGCAGGGCTATGGCTACACCTTC
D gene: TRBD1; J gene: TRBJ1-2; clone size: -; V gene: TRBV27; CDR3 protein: CASSFRGRDGYTF; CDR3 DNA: TGTGCCAGCAGTTTCAGGGGGCGTGATGGCTACACCTTC
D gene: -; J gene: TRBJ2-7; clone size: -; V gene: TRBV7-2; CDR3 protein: CASSFMSSYEQYF; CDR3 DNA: TGTGCCAGCAGCTTCATGAGCTCCTACGAGCAGTACTTC
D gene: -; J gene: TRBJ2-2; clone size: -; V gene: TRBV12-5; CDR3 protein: CASWGLPLEELFF; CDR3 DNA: TGTGCTAGCTGGGGCCTCCCTCTCGAGGAGCTGTTTTTT
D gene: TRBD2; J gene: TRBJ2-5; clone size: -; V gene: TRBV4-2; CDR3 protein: CASSTPTSGEETQYF; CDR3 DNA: TGTGCCAGCAGCACCCCTACTAGCGGGGAAGAGACCCAGTACTTC
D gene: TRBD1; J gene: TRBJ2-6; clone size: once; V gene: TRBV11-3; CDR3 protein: CASSSDGTGGAGANVLTF; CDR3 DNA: TGTGCCAGCAGCTCAGATGGGACAGGGGGCGCTGGGGCCAACGTCCTGACTTTC
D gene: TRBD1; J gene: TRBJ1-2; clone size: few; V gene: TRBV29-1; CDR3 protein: CSVIRDRGRDGYTF; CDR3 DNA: TGCAGCGTTATAAGGGACAGGGGGCGTGATGGCTACACCTTC
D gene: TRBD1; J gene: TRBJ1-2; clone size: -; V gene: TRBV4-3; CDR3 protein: CASSPGTGISYGYTF; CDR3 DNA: TGCGCCAGCAGCCCTGGGACAGGGATTTCTTATGGCTACACCTTC
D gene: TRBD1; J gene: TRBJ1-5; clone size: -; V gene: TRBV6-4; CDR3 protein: CASSDPDRGGRFSNQPQHF; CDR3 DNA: TGTGCCAGCAGTGACCCCGACAGGGGGGGACGTTTTAGCAATCAGCCCCAGCATTTT
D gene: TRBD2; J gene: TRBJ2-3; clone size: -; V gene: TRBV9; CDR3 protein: CASSSSSGGNTDTQYF; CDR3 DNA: TGTGCCAGCAGCTCGAGTAGCGGGGGGAACACAGATACGCAGTATTTT
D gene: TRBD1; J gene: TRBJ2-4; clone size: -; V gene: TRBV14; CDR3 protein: CASSPPSRYRGAKNIQYF; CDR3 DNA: TGTGCCAGCAGCCCCCCATCAAGGTACAGGGGGGCCAAAAACATTCAGTACTTC
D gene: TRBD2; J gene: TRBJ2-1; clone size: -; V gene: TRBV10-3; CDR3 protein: CAIRGREVNEQFF; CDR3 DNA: TGTGCCATCAGGGGGAGGGAGGTCAATGAGCAGTTCTTC
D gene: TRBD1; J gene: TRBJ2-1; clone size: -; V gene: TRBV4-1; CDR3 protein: CASSQGTGGFYNEQFF; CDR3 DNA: TGCGCCAGCAGCCAAGGTACAGGGGGCTTCTACAATGAGCAGTTCTTC
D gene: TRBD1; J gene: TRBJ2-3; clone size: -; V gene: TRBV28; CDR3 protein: CASSGTGVADTQYF; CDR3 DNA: TGTGCCAGCAGTGGAACAGGGGTGGCAGATACGCAGTATTTT
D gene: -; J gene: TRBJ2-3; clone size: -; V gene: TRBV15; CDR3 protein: CATSRDVSSSTDTQYF; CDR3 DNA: TGTGCCACCAGCAGAGATGTTAGCAGTAGCACAGATACGCAGTATTTT
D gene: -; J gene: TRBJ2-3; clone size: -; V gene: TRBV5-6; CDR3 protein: CASSSPPGGGSDTQYF; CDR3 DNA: TGTGCCAGCAGCTCGCCCCCGGGGGGCGGATCAGATACGCAGTATTTT
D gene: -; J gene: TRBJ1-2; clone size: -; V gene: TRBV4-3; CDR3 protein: CASSQDTAVSSSYTF; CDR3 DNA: TGCGCCAGCAGCCAAGACACAGCCGTGAGCTCCAGCTACACCTTC
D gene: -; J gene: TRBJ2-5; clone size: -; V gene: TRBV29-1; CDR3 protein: CSVEMPGMTQYF; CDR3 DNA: TGCAGCGTTGAAATGCCCGGGATGACCCAGTACTTC
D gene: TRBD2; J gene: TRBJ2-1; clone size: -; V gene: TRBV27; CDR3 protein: CASNFGLAVNNEQFF; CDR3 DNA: TGTGCCAGCAATTTTGGACTAGCGGTTAACAATGAGCAGTTCTTC
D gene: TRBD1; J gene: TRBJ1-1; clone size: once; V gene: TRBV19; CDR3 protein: CASSTRQGGAFF; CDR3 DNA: TGTGCCAGTAGTACCAGACAGGGAGGAGCTTTCTTT
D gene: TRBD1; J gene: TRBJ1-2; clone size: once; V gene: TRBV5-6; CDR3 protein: CASSLVFVQGGARYGYTF; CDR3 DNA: TGTGCCAGCAGCTTGGTCTTTGTGCAGGGGGGCGCTCGGTATGGCTACACCTTC
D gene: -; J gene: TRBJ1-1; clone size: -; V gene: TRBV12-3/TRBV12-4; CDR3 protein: CASTQGITEAFF; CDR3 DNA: TGTGCCAGCACCCAGGGGATCACTGAAGCTTTCTTT
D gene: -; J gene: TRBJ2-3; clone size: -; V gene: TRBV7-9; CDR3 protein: CASSLPTGFGYF; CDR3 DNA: TGTGCCAGCAGCTTACCGACTGGCTTTGGGTATTTT
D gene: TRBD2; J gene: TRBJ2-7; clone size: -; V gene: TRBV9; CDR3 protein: CASSVDAGVSYEQYF; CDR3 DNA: TGTGCCAGCAGCGTAGACGCGGGGGTCTCCTACGAGCAGTACTTC
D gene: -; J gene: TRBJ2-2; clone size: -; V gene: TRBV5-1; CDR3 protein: CASSFPGRNTGELFF; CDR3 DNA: TGCGCCAGCAGCTTTCCCGGGAGGAACACCGGGGAGCTGTTTTTT
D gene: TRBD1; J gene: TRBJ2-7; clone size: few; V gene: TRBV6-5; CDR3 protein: CASSSDRGPTYEQYF; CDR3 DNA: TGTGCCAGCAGTTCAGACAGGGGGCCGACCTACGAGCAGTACTTC
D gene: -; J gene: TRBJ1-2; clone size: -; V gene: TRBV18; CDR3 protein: CASSPDSNYGYTF; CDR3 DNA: TGTGCCAGCTCGCCCGACAGTAACTATGGCTACACCTTC
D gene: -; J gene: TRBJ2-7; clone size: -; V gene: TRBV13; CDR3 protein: CASSLFGGERAGEQYF; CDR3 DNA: TGTGCCAGCAGCTTATTTGGAGGGGAAAGGGCAGGGGAGCAGTACTTC
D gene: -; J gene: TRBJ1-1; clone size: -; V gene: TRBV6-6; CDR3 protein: CASSYPILRGTEAFF; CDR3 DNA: TGTGCCAGCAGTTACCCGATCTTAAGGGGCACTGAAGCTTTCTTT
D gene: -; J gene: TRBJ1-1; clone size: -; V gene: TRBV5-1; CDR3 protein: CASSLGGSEVNTEAFF; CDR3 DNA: TGCGCCAGCAGCTTGGGAGGGTCCGAAGTGAACACTGAAGCTTTCTTT
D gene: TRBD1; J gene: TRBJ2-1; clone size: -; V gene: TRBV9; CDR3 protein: CASSEGTGGFNEQFF; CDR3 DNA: TGTGCCAGCAGCGAAGGGACAGGGGGCTTCAATGAGCAGTTCTTC
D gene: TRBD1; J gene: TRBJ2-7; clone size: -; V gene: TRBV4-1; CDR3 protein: CASSPLGTGRGVSTYF; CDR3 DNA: TGCGCCAGCAGCCCTTTGGGGACAGGGAGAGGGGTTAGTACGTACTTC
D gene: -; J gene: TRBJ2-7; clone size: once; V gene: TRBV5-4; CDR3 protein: CASSWIPGTRGADEQYF; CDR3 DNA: TGTGCCAGCAGCTGGATTCCCGGGACCAGGGGAGCCGACGAGCAGTACTTC
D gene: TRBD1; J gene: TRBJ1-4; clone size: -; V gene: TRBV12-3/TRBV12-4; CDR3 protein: CASSTGGAKLFF; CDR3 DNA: TGTGCCAGCAGTACAGGGGGAGCAAAACTGTTTTTT
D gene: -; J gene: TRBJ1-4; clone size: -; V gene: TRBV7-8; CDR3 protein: CASSARTGFSTNEKLFF; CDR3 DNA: TGTGCCAGCAGCGCCCGGACGGGATTCTCAACTAATGAAAAACTGTTTTTT
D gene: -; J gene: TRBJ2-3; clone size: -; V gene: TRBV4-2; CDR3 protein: CASRLTKITSSAGDTQYF; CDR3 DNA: TGTGCCAGCAGGCTCACGAAGATAACTAGCTCCGCGGGAGATACGCAGTATTTT
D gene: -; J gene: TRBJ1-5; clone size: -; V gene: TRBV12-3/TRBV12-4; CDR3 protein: CASSYSNQPQHF; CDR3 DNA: TGTGCCAGCAGTTATAGTAATCAGCCCCAGCATTTT
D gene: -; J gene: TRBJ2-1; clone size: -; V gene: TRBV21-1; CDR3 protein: CASSKWRLAGDEQFF; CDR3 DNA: TGTGCCAGCAGCAAATGGAGGCTAGCGGGAGACGAGCAGTTCTTC
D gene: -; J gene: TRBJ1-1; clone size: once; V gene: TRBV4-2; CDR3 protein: CASSPSTESNTEAFF; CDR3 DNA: TGTGCCAGCAGCCCATCGACAGAATCTAACACTGAAGCTTTCTTT
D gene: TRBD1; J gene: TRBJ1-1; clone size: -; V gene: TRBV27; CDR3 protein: CASSLVALLGRGTEAFF; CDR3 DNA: TGTGCCAGCAGTTTAGTTGCACTTTTAGGCAGGGGGACTGAAGCTTTCTTT
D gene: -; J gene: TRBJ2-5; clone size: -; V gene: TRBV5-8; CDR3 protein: CASSAGSNTAYETQYF; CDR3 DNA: TGTGCCAGCAGCGCGGGCTCTAATACGGCGTATGAGACCCAGTACTTC
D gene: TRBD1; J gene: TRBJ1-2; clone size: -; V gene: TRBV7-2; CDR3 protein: CASSGQGPVGGYTF; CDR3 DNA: TGTGCCAGCAGCGGACAGGGCCCAGTGGGCGGCTACACCTTC
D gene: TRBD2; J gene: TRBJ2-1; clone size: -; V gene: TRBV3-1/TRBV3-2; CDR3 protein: CASSHPGTSGGNEQFF; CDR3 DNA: TGTGCCAGCAGCCACCCCGGGACTAGCGGGGGAAACGAGCAGTTCTTC
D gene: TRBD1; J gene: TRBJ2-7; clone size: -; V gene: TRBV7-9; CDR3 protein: CASSLGQGNEQYF; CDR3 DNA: TGTGCCAGCAGCCTCGGACAGGGCAACGAGCAGTACTTC